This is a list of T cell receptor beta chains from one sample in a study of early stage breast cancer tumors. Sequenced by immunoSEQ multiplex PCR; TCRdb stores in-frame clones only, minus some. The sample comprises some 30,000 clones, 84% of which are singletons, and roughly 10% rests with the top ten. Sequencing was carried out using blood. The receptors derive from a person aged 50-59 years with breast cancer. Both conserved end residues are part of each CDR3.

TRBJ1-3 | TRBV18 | CASSPLGRAATGNTIYF
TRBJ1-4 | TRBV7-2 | CASSLEGVSEKLFF
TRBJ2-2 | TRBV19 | CASSIVFDTGELFF
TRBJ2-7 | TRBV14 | CASRRGGMYEQYF
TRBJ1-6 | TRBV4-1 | CASSLTPTGADNSPLHF
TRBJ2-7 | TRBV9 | CASSVEGQGSYEQYF
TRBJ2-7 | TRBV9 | CASSVETHSTEQYF
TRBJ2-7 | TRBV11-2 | CASSRARGEQYF
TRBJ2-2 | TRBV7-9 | CASSLAGSGELFF
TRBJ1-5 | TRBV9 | CASSVRGLDVQNQPQHF
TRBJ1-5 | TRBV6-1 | CASSEWEPQHF
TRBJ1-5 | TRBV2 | CASRETGEVNQPQHF
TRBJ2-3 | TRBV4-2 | CASSQDEWQTRTSGGLRTDTQYF
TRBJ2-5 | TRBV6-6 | CASSPSLAGGGETQYF